This T cell receptor beta chain was sequenced in a study of cytomegalovirus exposure and HLA in healthy donors. Between the trimmed V and J ends, which lost 0 bases and 1 base, there was a span of 15 bases. Germline values: CDR1 MGHRA, CDR2 YSYEKL. The CDR3 has 17 residues. As to this clone: The antigen remains unidentified.

The study, taken as a whole, reports: Previously analyzed data showed that most TCR beta V segments were productive at a frequency of about 87% or about 30%. TRBV6-2, TRBV6-3 and some other V segments were unresolvable in 87-base-pair reads.

The PCR ran on 60 Vbeta and 13 Jbeta primers. Using immunoSEQ multiplex PCR, the repertoire was profiled, and TCRdb retains in-frame clones only, with some absent. Found here are about 140,000 clones, approximately 57% of them singletons; the top ten hold less than 2%. The receptor comes from a male donor in good health and CMV-seronegative. The V gene is TRBV4-1, the J gene TRBJ1-1; the D gene is possibly TRBD1 (6 bases). Sequenced: PBMCs. The DNA for the CDR3 is TGCGCCAGCAGCCAAGAAGCAGGGACAATAGAGAACACTGAAGCTTTCTTT. Residues: CASSQEAGTIENTEAFF.